Included here is one TCR beta chain sequence, with context. The method was immunoSEQ multiplex PCR; TCRdb's version includes in-frame clones alone and lacks a portion of them. The table shows 150,000 to 200,000 clones, with 88% occurring only once. This sample was included in a study of blood T cell repertoires in COVID-19. Overall study context: The study drew acute and convalescent COVID-19 samples from the United States, Italy and Spain. The cDNA or gDNA used as material had been derived from T cells, B-cell-depleted T cells, or PBMCs.

Sequenced input: peripheral blood. This clonotype was sampled from a man aged 50-60 years who had recovered from COVID-19.

CDR3 bases: TGTGCCAGCAGTGAGCAAGATCTCGGTATAGAGCAGTTCTTC. Protein: CASSEQDLGIEQFF. The chain links TRBV6-1 to TRBJ2-1, with no clear D. V lost 3 bases to trimming and J lost 10 bases, with 16 bases between them. The CDR3 loop spans 14 amino acids. Germline-derived CDR1 and CDR2 are MNHNS and SASEGT.